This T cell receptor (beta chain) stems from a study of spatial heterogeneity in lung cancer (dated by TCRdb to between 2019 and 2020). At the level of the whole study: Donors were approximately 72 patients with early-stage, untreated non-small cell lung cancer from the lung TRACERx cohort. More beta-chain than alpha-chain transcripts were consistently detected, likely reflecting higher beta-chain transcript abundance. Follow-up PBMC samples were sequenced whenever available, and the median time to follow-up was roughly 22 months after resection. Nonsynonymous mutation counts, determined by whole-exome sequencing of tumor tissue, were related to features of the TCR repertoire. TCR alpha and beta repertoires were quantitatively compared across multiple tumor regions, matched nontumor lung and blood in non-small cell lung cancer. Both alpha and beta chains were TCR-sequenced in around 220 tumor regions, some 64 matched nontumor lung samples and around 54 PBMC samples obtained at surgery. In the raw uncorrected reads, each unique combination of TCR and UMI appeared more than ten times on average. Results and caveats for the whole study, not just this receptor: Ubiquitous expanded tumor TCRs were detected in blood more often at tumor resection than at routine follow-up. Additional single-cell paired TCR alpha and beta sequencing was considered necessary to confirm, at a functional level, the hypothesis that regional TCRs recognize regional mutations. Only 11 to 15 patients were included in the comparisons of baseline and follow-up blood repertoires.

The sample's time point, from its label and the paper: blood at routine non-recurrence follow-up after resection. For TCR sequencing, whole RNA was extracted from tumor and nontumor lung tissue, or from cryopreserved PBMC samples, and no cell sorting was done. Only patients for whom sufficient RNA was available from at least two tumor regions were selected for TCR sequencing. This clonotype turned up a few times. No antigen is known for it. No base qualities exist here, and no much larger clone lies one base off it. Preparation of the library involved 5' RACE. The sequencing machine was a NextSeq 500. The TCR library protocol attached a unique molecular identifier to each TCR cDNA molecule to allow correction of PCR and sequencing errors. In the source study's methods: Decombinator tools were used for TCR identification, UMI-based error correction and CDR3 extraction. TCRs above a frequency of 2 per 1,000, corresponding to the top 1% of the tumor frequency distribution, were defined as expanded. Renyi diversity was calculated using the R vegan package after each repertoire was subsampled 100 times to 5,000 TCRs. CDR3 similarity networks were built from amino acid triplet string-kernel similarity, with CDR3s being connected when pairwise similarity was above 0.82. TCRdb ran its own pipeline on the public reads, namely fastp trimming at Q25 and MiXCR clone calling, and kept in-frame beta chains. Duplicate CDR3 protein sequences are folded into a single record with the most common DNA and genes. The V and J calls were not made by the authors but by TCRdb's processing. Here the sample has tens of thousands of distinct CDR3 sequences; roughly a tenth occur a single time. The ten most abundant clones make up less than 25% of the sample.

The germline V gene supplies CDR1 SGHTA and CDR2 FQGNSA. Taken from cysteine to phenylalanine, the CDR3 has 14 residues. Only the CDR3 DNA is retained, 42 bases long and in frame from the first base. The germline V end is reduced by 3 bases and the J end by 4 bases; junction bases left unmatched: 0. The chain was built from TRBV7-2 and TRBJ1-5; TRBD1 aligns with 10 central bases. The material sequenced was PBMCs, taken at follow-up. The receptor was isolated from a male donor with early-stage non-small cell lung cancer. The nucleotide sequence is TGTGCCAGCAGCTTGGACAGGGGGAATCAGCCCCAGCATTTT. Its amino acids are CASSLDRGNQPQHF.